This T cell receptor beta chain was identified during a study of naive and memory T cell subsets. Study-level results: Naive repertoires, especially CD8, held a few larger clonotypes, possibly memory cells re-expressing CD45RA.

This CDR3 is built from 13 residues. V gave up 5 bases and J gave up 3 bases; unmatched junction bases: 3. The beta constant-region primer was an equimolar mix of two oligonucleotides covering TRBC1 and TRBC2. Four rounds of PCR amplified the ligated cDNA using nested alpha and beta constant-region primers plus SP2. MiXCR, applied by TCRdb to the UMI-ligation and nested PCR reads, yields one record per CDR3 protein. This sample has tens of thousands of distinct CDR3 sequences, with roughly 10% found just once. Many counts were recorded for this clonotype. Its antigen is still unknown. The gene calls are TRBV12-3 or TRBV12-4 and TRBJ1-1; 7 bases match TRBD1. Sequenced sample: naive CD4+ T cells from blood. The clonotype comes from a human donor in good health. CDR3 sequence reads: CASSLDRDTEAFF. The CDR3 nucleotides read TGTGCCAGCAGTCTTGACAGGGACACTGAAGCTTTCTTT.